The 30 T cell receptor beta chains given below trace back to one sample, sequenced in a study of T cell responses to AZD1222 COVID-19 vaccine. The repertoire was sequenced with immunoSEQ multiplex PCR; TCRdb's copy has only in-frame clones and lacks some. The sample yields about 180,000 clones, about nine tenths seen once. The source was peripheral blood, collected 28 days after the second AZD1222 dose. The source of these receptors is an adult who received the AZD1222 COVID-19 vaccine.

The rearrangement joins TRBV12-3 or TRBV12-4 to TRBJ1-2, with D perhaps matching TRBD1 (5 bases). V was clipped by 2 bases and J by 7 bases, with 11 bases between them. The CDR3 totals 13 residues. The CDR3 nucleotides are TGTGCCAGCAGTTTACCAGGGATAGGTGGCTACACCTTC. Translated, it gives CASSLPGIGGYTF.

This clone has a handful of counts. This chain uses TRBV18 with TRBJ2-2; D is ambiguous. Germline V lookup: CDR1 KGHSH, CDR2 LQKENI. V lost 3 bases and J lost 2, with 16 bases in between. The CDR3 totals 17 residues. CDR3 nucleotide sequence: TGTGCCAGCTCACCCTCGTTTACAAGCCTTAACACCGGGGAGCTGTTTTTT. It translates to CASSPSFTSLNTGELFF.

The V call is TRBV7-9, the J call TRBJ2-7, with TRBD1 identical over 7 bases. Germline lookup yields CDR1 SEHNR and CDR2 FQNEAQ (reference sequence). The V gene end was trimmed by 0 bases and the J gene end by 6 bases; junction bases not matched to a gene: 8. This CDR3 spans 15 amino acids. CDR3 DNA sequence: TGTGCCAGCAGCTTAGCTGGGACAGCGGCTCGCGAGCAGTACTTC. This codes for CASSLAGTAAREQYF.

This chain uses TRBV5-4 with TRBJ1-3, with D perhaps TRBD1 (6 bases). V lost 4 bases and J lost 3, with 11 bases in between. The length of the CDR3 is 14 residues. Germline V gene data show CDR1 as SGHNT and CDR2 as YYREEE (reference sequence). The CDR3 nucleotides are TGTGCCAGCAGCATACAGGGAATTGGAAACACCATATATTTT. Amino acid sequence: CASSIQGIGNTIYF.

V usage is TRBV12-3 or TRBV12-4 and J usage is TRBJ1-2; possibly TRBD1 for D (5 bases). V was cut by 6 bases and J by 8 bases, with 13 bases left in between. The CDR3 length is 12 residues. The CDR3, as DNA: TGTGCCAGCAGCCGAATTCAGGGAGGCTACACCTTC. Translation gives CASSRIQGGYTF.

The CDR3 nucleotides read TGTGCCAGCAGCTTAAACGTTAACACTGAAGCTTTCTTT. It codes for CASSLNVNTEAFF. The rearrangement uses TRBV7-9 and TRBJ1-1; D gene unclear. CDR3 length equals 13 residues. The V gene's germline CDR1 is SEHNR and CDR2 FQNEAQ (reference sequence). Trimming removed 2 bases at V and 2 bases at J, with 6 bases between.

The chain has TRBV30 and TRBJ1-5; D is possibly TRBD1 (5 bases). Trimming removed 7 bases from V and 6 bases from J, with 25 bases in between. This CDR3 region has 16 residues. CDR1 and CDR2 (germline): GTSNPN, SVGIG (reference sequence). CDR3 residues: CAFTRGAHHRGQPQHF. The DNA of the CDR3 is TGTGCCTTTACTAGGGGAGCACATCATAGGGGTCAGCCCCAGCATTTT.

In nucleotides, the CDR3 is TGCAGCGTTGAAGGGGGCCTCGACGAGCAGTACTTC. Translating gives CSVEGGLDEQYF. J is TRBJ2-7 and V is TRBV29-1; a weak D match, TRBD1 (5 bases). CDR1 SQVTM and CDR2 ANQGSEA come from the germline V gene. CDR3 length: 12 amino acids. Trimming pared 1 base from V and 5 bases from J, leaving 9 bases between.

This chain links TRBV14 with TRBJ2-2; D is uncertain. Germline V gives CDR1 SGHDN, CDR2 FVKESK. Trimming pared 1 base from V and 4 bases from J, leaving 10 bases between. The CDR3 spans 15 residues. The CDR3 nucleotides read TGTGCCAGCAGCCAAGTCGGCCAGATCACCGGGGAGCTGTTTTTT. This codes for CASSQVGQITGELFF.

V is TRBV5-1 and J is TRBJ2-7, with 12 bases matching TRBD2. V shed 4 bases and J 8 bases; nucleotides not matched to a gene: 13. The CDR3 consists of 16 residues. Germline V lookup: CDR1 SGHRS, CDR2 YFSETQ. In nucleotides, the CDR3 is TGCGCCAGCAGCATCGGGACTAGCGGGTCCAAAAGACAGCAGTACTTC. Translated: CASSIGTSGSKRQQYF.

This chain uses TRBV27 with TRBJ1-1; D may be TRBD1 (6 bases). Germline-derived CDR1 and CDR2 are MNHEY and SMNVEV (reference sequence). V gave up 2 bases and J gave up 3 bases, with 10 bases separating them. This CDR3 has 14 amino acids. The CDR3 nucleotides are TGTGCCAGCAGTTTACACAGGGAGGACACTGAAGCTTTCTTT. Translation: CASSLHREDTEAFF.

The rearrangement joins TRBV28 to TRBJ2-3; tentatively, D is TRBD1 or TRBD2 (5 bases each). V was trimmed by 5 bases and J by 2 bases, leaving 20 bases between them. The CDR3 spans 17 residues. Germline values: CDR1 MDHEN, CDR2 SYDVKM. The CDR3 sequence is CASSTPVGLGDTDTQYF. The CDR3 DNA follows: TGTGCCAGCAGTACCCCCGTTGGGCTGGGGGACACAGATACGCAGTATTTT.

This clone was detected only once. The chain couples TRBV19 to TRBJ1-2, with D unclear. The CDR3 runs 11 residues. Trimming took 7 bases from V and 6 from J, leaving 9 bases between them. The germline V gene encodes CDR1 LNHDA and CDR2 SQIVND (reference sequence). The CDR3 DNA reads TGTGCCAGTACCTCAGCGGATGGCTACACCTTC. Translated, it gives CASTSADGYTF. The full variable domain, completed using reference TRBV19 and TRBJ1-2, is DGGITQSPKYLFRKEGQNVTLSCEQNLNHDAMYWYRQDPGQGLRLIYYSQIVNDFQKGDIAEGYSVSREKKESFPLTVTSAQKNPTAFYLCASTSADGYTFGSGTRLTVV.

The chain couples TRBV4-2 to TRBJ2-7, with D tentatively TRBD2 (5 bases). Germline CDR1 and CDR2: LGHNA and YNFKEQ. V lost 1 base and J lost 0, with 13 bases in between. The CDR3 totals 16 residues. DNA for the CDR3: TGTGCCAGCAGCCAAGTTGGAGGCGGAAGCTCCTACGAGCAGTACTTC. It is translated as CASSQVGGGSSYEQYF.

This chain connects TRBV6-5 to TRBJ1-2, with D possibly TRBD1 on 5 matching bases. V lost 2 bases to trimming and J lost 4 bases, with 17 bases between them. Germline values: CDR1 MNHEY, CDR2 SVGAGI. The CDR3 length is 16 residues. CDR3 amino acids: CASSYRRVRGAYGYTF. CDR3 sequence (DNA): TGTGCCAGCAGTTACAGGAGGGTTCGAGGGGCCTATGGCTACACCTTC.

The chain links TRBV30 to TRBJ1-5, with 10 bases lining up with TRBD1. This CDR3 contains 16 residues. Germline-derived CDR1 and CDR2 are GTSNPN and SVGIG (reference sequence). V shed 0 bases, J shed 7 bases, and the junction held 9 bases outside the gene matches. The CDR3 here is CAWSVVGQGEGQPQHF. In DNA form, the CDR3 reads TGTGCCTGGAGTGTCGTCGGACAGGGGGAAGGACAGCCCCAGCATTTT.

V is TRBV6-5 and J is TRBJ1-2, with unresolved D. CDR3 size: 16 residues. V was shortened by 0 bases and J by 2 bases, with 13 bases between the two germline ends. The germline V gene encodes CDR1 MNHEY and CDR2 SVGAGI. The CDR3 bases are TGTGCCAGCAGTTACTCGAAACTCAGGCAAAACTATGGCTACACCTTC. It yields the protein CASSYSKLRQNYGYTF.

This clone was observed a single time. This rearrangement joins TRBV7-6 to TRBJ2-2; D unclear. The germline V gene has CDR1 SGHVS and CDR2 FNYEAQ. The CDR3 length is 15 residues. Deletions cut 3 bases from V and 3 bases from J, with 11 bases between. CDR3 in DNA: TGTGCCAGCAGCTTGGGAAGGGCAGACACCGGGGAGCTGTTTTTT. It specifies CASSLGRADTGELFF.

This chain joins TRBV18 and TRBJ1-5; D perhaps matches TRBD1 (6 bases). Trimming removed 3 bases from V and 2 bases from J, with 11 bases in between. CDR1 is KGHSH and CDR2 is LQKENI in the germline V gene. There are 15 residues in the CDR3. The CDR3 sequence: CASSPDTGRNQPQHF. The CDR3 region has the DNA TGTGCCAGCTCACCCGATACAGGGCGCAATCAGCCCCAGCATTTT.

V usage is TRBV10-3 and J usage is TRBJ1-5; D is unclear. This CDR3 contains 13 residues. The V gene lost 4 bases and the J gene lost 6 bases, with 10 bases spanning the gap. Germline-derived CDR1 and CDR2 are ENHRY and SYGVKD. The CDR3 DNA follows: TGTGCCATCAGTGCCGACCCAAGTCAGCCCCAGCATTTT. Translating gives CAISADPSQPQHF.

V is TRBV30 and J is TRBJ2-7; D is unclear. Trimming shortened V by 1 base and J by 2 bases, and 9 bases separated the two germline ends. The germline CDR1 and CDR2 sequences are GTSNPN and SVGIG (reference sequence). The CDR3 is made up of 13 amino acids. In DNA, the CDR3 is TGTGCCTGGAGTGAGGTTAGACCCTACGAGCAGTACTTC. Amino acids: CAWSEVRPYEQYF.

The chain links TRBV7-8 to TRBJ1-1, with 10 positions matching TRBD1. The CDR3 is 13 amino acids. The trim removed 1 base at V and 10 bases at J, leaving 3 bases unmatched. Germline CDR1 and CDR2: SGHVS and FQNEAQ. Here the CDR3 DNA reads TGTGCCAGCAGCTTAGAGGGGACAGGGGTAGCTTTCTTT. The encoded protein is CASSLEGTGVAFF.

V usage is TRBV4-1 and J usage is TRBJ2-7; D gene ambiguous. Germline assignment: CDR1 MGHRA and CDR2 YSYEKL. Trimming shortened V by 0 bases and J by 1 base, and 7 bases separated the two germline ends. The CDR3 is made up of 14 amino acids. The DNA for the CDR3 is TGCGCCAGCAGCCAAGAGGACGGATCCTACGAGCAGTACTTC. Translated: CASSQEDGSYEQYF.

The chain links TRBV18 to TRBJ1-1; 8 bases match TRBD1. The germline gives CDR1 KGHSH, CDR2 LQKENI. The CDR3 spans 16 residues. V dropped 3 bases and J dropped 6; count of bases not matched to a gene: 12. CDR3 amino acids: CASSPGTGSVGSEAFF. As DNA, the CDR3 is TGTGCCAGCTCACCCGGGACAGGCTCTGTCGGTTCTGAAGCTTTCTTT. The full variable domain, its missing parts supplied by reference TRBV18 and TRBJ1-1, is NAGVMQNPRHLVRRRGQEARLRCSPMKGHSHVYWYRQLPEEGLKFMVYLQKENIIDESGMPKERFSAEFPKEGPSILRIQQVVRGDSAAYFCASSPGTGSVGSEAFFGQGTRLTVV.

The chain is built from TRBV10-3 and TRBJ2-3, with 10 bases matching TRBD1. Germline V lookup: CDR1 ENHRY, CDR2 SYGVKD. The ends lost 5 bases at V and 0 bases at J; junction bases unmatched: 5. The CDR3 totals 16 residues. The CDR3 region is CAISRGQGPSTDTQYF. The CDR3 bases are TGTGCCATCAGTAGGGGACAGGGGCCTAGCACAGATACGCAGTATTTT.

The chain employs TRBV7-2 and TRBJ1-1; unclear D gene. V was shortened by 1 base and J by 11 bases, with 11 bases between the two germline ends. In germline, CDR1 is SGHTA, CDR2 FQGNSA. This CDR3 has 12 amino acids. The CDR3 is CASSLEAMRAFF. The CDR3, as DNA: TGTGCCAGCAGCTTAGAGGCGATGAGGGCTTTCTTT. Full variable domain (missing parts from reference TRBV7-2 and TRBJ1-1): GAGVSQSPSNKVTEKGKDVELRCDPISGHTALYWYRQSLGQGLEFLIYFQGNSAPDKSGLPSDRFSAERTGGSVSTLTIQRTQQEDSAVYLCASSLEAMRAFFGQGTRLTVV.

The J gene is TRBJ2-5, the V gene TRBV5-5; the D call may be TRBD1 or TRBD2 (6 bases each). The CDR3 covers 14 residues. Germline loops: CDR1 SGHKS, CDR2 YYEKEE (reference sequence). The germline V and J ends were trimmed by 0 bases and 5 bases, with 11 bases remaining between them. The CDR3 here is CASSLVGGSETQYF. DNA of the CDR3: TGTGCCAGCAGCTTGGTCGGGGGCTCGGAGACCCAGTACTTC.

Here the CDR3 DNA reads TGTGCCAGCAGCTTGGCAAGGGAGACCCAGTACTTC. Its translation: CASSLARETQYF. J is TRBJ2-5 and V is TRBV5-8, with D uncertain. The ends were cut back, 0 bases at V and 5 bases at J, with 5 bases in the middle. There are 12 residues in the CDR3. Germline lookup yields CDR1 SGHTS and CDR2 YDEGEE.

The rearrangement uses TRBV7-3 and TRBJ1-1; D remains unclear. This CDR3 comprises 13 residues. The germline V gene encodes CDR1 SGHTA and CDR2 FQGTGA. Deletions cut 1 base from V and 6 bases from J, with 9 bases between. This chain's CDR3 is CASSLSGSAEAFF. The CDR3 bases are TGTGCCAGCAGCTTAAGCGGCAGCGCTGAAGCTTTCTTT.

V gene TRBV9 combines with J gene TRBJ2-1; 8 bases agree with TRBD1. Looked up from germline, CDR1 is SGDLS and CDR2 is YYNGEE. The CDR3 is made up of 15 amino acids. Trimming took 3 bases from V and 7 from J; bases not matched to a gene: 9. CDR3 protein: CASSASNRGFNEQFF. In nucleotides, the CDR3 is TGTGCCAGCAGCGCTTCCAACAGGGGGTTTAATGAGCAGTTCTTC.